This T cell receptor (beta chain) comes out of a study of control samples from healthy donors and cancer patients. Germline CDR1 reads KGHSH; CDR2 reads LQKENI. The V gene lost 3 bases and the J gene lost 5 bases, with 19 bases spanning the gap. This CDR3 has 16 residues. The protocol was immunoSEQ multiplex PCR, while the TCRdb copy is restricted to in-frame clones and leaves out a portion. There are roughly 80,000 clones in the sample; under 90% occur only once, and less than 7% lies in the top ten. This clone was picked up one time. The sequenced sample was blood. The chain joins TRBV18 to TRBJ1-2; the D gene is possibly TRBD1 (5 bases). The TCR comes from a man aged 45-60 years in good health. CDR3 bases: TGTGCCAGCTCACCGTCCGACGGGGCAGCCCCTTATGGCTACACCTTC. It is translated as CASSPSDGAAPYGYTF.